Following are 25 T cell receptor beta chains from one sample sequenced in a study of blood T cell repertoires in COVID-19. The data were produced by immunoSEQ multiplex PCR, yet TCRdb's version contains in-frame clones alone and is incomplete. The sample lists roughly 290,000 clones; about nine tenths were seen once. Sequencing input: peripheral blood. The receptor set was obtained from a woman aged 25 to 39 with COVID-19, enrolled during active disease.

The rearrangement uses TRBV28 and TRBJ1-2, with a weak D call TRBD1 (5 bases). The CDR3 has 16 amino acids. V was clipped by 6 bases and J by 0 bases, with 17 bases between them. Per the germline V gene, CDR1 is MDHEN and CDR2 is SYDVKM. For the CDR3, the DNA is TGTGCCAGCAGGCCAAAAACAGGCCAAACTAACTATGGCTACACCTTC. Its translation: CASRPKTGQTNYGYTF.

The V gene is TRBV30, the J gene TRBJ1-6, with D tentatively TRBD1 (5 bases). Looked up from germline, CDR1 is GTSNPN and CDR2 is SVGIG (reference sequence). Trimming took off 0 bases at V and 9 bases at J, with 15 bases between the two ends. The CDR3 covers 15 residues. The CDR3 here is CAWSVGAAGGSPLHF. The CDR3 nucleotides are TGTGCCTGGAGTGTTGGAGCCGCCGGGGGTTCACCCCTCCACTTT.

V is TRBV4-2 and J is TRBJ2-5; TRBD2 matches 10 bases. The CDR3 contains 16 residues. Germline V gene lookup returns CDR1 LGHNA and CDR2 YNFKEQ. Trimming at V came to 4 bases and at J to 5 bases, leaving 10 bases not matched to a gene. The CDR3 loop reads CASSPTSGPHVETQYF. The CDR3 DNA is TGTGCCAGCAGCCCGACTAGCGGGCCCCATGTGGAGACCCAGTACTTC.

In DNA, the CDR3 is TGTGCCAGCAGCTTAGGAGGCAGACAGCATAGCAATCAGCCCCAGCATTTT. It encodes CASSLGGRQHSNQPQHF. The rearrangement links TRBV7-8 to TRBJ1-5; TRBD1 might be the D (5 bases). The germline V and J ends were trimmed by 1 base and 0 bases, with 13 bases remaining between them. Looked up from germline, CDR1 is SGHVS and CDR2 is FQNEAQ. The CDR3 is made up of 17 amino acids.

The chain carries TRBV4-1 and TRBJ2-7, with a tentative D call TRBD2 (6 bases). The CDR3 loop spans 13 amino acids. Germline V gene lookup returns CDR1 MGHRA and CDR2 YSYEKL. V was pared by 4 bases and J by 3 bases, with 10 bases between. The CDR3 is CASSPVGGYEQYF. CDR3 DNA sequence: TGCGCCAGCAGCCCCGTGGGGGGCTACGAGCAGTACTTC.

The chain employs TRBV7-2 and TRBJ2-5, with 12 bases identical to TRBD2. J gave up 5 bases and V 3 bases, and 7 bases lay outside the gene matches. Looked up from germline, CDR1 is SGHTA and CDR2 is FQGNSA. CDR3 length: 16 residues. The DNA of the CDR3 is TGTGCCAGCAGCTTGCAGACTAGCGGGAGATGGGAGACCCAGTACTTC. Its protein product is CASSLQTSGRWETQYF.

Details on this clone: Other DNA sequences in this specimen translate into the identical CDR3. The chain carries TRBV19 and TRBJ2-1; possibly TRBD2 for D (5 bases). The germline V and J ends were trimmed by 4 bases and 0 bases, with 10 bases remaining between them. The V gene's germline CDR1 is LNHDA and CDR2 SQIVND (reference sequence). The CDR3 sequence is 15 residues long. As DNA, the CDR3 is TGTGCCAGTAGTACCAGCGGAAGCTCCTACAATGAGCAGTTCTTC. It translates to CASSTSGSSYNEQFF. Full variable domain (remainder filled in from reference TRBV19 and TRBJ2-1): DGGITQSPKYLFRKEGQNVTLSCEQNLNHDAMYWYRQDPGQGLRLIYYSQIVNDFQKGDIAEGYSVSREKKESFPLTVTSAQKNPTAFYLCASSTSGSSYNEQFFGPGTRLTVL.

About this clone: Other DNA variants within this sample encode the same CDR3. CDR3 sequence reads: CASSGQVNTEAFF. The CDR3 DNA reads TGTGCCAGTAGCGGACAGGTGAACACTGAAGCTTTCTTT. The chain couples TRBV19 to TRBJ1-1; 7 bases align to TRBD1. In germline, CDR1 is LNHDA, CDR2 SQIVND (reference sequence). V gave up 6 bases and J gave up 0 bases; unmatched junction bases: 1. The CDR3 sequence is 13 residues long.

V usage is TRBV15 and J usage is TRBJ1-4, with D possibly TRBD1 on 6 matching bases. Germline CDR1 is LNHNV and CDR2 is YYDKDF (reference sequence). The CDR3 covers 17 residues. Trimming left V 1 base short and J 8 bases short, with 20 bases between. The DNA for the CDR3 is TGTGCCACCAGCAGAGGGGGTGGCAGGGGTGGCCCGGAAAAACTGTTTTTT. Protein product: CATSRGGGRGGPEKLFF.

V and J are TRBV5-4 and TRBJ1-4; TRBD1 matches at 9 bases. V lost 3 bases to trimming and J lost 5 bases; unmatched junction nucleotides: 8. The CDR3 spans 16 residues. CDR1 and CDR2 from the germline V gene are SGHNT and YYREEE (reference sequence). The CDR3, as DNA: TGTGCCAGCAGCTCCGGACAGGGGCGTGGGAATGAAAAACTGTTTTTT. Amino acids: CASSSGQGRGNEKLFF.

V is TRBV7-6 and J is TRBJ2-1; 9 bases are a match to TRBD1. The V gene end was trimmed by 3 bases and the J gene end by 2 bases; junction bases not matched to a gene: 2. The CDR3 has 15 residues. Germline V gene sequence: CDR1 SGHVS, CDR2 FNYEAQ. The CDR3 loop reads CASSLGQGTYNEQFF. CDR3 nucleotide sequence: TGTGCCAGCAGCTTGGGACAGGGAACCTACAATGAGCAGTTCTTC. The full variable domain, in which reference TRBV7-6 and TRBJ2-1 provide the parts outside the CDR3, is GAGVSQSPRYKVTKRGQDVALRCDPISGHVSLYWYRQALGQGPEFLTYFNYEAQQDKSGLPNDRFSAERPEGSISTLTIQRTEQRDSAMYRCASSLGQGTYNEQFFGPGTRLTVL.

The CDR3 DNA reads as TGTGCCAGTAGTGGAAGGACAGGGTCAGAGACCCAGTACTTC. Its translation: CASSGRTGSETQYF. V usage is TRBV19 and J usage is TRBJ2-5; TRBD1 matches at 8 bases. Germline trimming cut 5 bases from V and 4 bases from J; bases unmatched to any gene: 6. The germline V gene has CDR1 LNHDA and CDR2 SQIVND (reference sequence). The CDR3 spans 14 residues. The full variable domain, with the rest looked up from reference TRBV19 and TRBJ2-5, is DGGITQSPKYLFRKEGQNVTLSCEQNLNHDAMYWYRQDPGQGLRLIYYSQIVNDFQKGDIAEGYSVSREKKESFPLTVTSAQKNPTAFYLCASSGRTGSETQYFGPGTRLLVL.

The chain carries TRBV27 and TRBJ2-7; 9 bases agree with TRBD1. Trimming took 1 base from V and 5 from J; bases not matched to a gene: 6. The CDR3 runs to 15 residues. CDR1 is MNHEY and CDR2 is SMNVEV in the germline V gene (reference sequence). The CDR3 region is CASSLWGQGSDEQYF. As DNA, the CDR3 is TGTGCCAGCAGTTTATGGGGACAGGGAAGCGACGAGCAGTACTTC.

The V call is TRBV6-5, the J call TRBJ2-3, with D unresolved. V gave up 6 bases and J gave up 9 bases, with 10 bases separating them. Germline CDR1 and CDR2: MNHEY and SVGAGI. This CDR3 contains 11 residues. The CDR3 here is CASRDARTQYF. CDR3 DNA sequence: TGTGCCAGCAGAGATGCGAGAACGCAGTATTTT.

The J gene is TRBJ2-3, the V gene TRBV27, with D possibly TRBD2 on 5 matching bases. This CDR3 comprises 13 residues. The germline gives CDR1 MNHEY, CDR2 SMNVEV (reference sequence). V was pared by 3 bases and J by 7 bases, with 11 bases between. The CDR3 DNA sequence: TGTGCCAGCAGTTTCGATCCGGGAAATACGCAGTATTTT. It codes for CASSFDPGNTQYF.

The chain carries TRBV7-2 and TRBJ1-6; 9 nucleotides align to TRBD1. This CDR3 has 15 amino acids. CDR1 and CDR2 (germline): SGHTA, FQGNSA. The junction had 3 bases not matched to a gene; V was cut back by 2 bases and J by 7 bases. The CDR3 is CASSLRGQGNSPLHF. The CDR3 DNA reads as TGTGCCAGCAGCTTAAGGGGACAGGGAAATTCACCCCTCCACTTT.

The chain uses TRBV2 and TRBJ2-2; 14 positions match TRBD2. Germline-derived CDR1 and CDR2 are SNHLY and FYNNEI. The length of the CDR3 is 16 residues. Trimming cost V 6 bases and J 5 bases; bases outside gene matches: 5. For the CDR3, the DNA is TGTGCCAGCAGGGGGACTAGCGGGAGCGATACCGGGGAGCTGTTTTTT. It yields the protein CASRGTSGSDTGELFF. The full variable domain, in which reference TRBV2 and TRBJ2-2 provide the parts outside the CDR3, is EPEVTQTPSHQVTQMGQEVILRCVPISNHLYFYWYRQILGQKVEFLVSFYNNEISEKSEIFDDQFSVERPDGSNFTLKIRSTKLEDSAMYFCASRGTSGSDTGELFFGEGSRLTVL.

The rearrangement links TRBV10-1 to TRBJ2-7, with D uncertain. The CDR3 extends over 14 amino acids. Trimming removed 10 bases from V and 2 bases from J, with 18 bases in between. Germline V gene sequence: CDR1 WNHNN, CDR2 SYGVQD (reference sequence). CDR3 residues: CATSPAGLPYEQYF. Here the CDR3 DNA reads TGCGCCACCAGCCCCGCAGGCCTCCCCTACGAGCAGTACTTC.

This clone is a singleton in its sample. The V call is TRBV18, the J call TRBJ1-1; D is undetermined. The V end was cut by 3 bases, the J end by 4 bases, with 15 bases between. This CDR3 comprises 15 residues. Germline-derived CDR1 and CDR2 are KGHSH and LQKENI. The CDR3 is CASSPVKGLGTEAFF. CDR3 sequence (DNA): TGTGCCAGCTCACCGGTAAAAGGCCTAGGCACTGAAGCTTTCTTT.

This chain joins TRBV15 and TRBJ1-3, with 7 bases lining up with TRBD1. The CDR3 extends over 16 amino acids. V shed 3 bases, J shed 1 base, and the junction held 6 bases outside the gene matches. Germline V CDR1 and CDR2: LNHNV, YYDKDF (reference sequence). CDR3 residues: CATSRKTTGSGNTIYF. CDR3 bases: TGTGCCACCAGCAGGAAAACGACAGGGTCTGGAAACACCATATATTTT.

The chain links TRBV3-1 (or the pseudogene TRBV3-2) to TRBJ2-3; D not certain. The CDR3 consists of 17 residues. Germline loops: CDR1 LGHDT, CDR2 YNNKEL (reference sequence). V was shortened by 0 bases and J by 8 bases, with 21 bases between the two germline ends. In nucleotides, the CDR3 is TGTGCCAGCAGCCAAGAACCCACTCCCCGCCCGGGTGGTACGCAGTATTTT. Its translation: CASSQEPTPRPGGTQYF.

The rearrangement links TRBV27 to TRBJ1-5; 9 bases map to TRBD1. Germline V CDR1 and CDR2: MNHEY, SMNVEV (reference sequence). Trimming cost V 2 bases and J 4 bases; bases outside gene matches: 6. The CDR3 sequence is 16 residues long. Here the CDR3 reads CASSLLSGQGNQPQHF. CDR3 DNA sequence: TGTGCCAGCAGTTTACTATCGGGACAGGGTAATCAGCCCCAGCATTTT.

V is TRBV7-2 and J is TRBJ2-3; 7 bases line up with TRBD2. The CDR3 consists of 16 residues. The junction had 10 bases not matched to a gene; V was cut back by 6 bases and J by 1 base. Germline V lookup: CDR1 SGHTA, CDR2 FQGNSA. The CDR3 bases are TGTGCCAGCAGTTCATTTTCGGGAGGTGGCACAGATACGCAGTATTTT. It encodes CASSSFSGGGTDTQYF. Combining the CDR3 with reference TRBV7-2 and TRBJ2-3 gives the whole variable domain GAGVSQSPSNKVTEKGKDVELRCDPISGHTALYWYRQSLGQGLEFLIYFQGNSAPDKSGLPSDRFSAERTGGSVSTLTIQRTQQEDSAVYLCASSSFSGGGTDTQYFGPGTRLTVL.

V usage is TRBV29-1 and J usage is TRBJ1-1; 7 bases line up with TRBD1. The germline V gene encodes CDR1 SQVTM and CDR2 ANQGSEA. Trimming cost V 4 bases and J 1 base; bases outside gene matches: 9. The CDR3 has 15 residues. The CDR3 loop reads CSVAGTALGNTEAFF. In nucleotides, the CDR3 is TGCAGCGTTGCCGGGACAGCCCTGGGGAACACTGAAGCTTTCTTT.

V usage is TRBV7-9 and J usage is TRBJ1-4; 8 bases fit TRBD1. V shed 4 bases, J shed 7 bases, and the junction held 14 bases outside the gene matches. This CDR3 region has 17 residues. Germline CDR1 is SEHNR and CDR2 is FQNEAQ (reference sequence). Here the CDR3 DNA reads TGTGCCAGCAGCTCGGGGCAGGGGGCGCAGGGAGGTGAAAAACTGTTTTTT. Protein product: CASSSGQGAQGGEKLFF.